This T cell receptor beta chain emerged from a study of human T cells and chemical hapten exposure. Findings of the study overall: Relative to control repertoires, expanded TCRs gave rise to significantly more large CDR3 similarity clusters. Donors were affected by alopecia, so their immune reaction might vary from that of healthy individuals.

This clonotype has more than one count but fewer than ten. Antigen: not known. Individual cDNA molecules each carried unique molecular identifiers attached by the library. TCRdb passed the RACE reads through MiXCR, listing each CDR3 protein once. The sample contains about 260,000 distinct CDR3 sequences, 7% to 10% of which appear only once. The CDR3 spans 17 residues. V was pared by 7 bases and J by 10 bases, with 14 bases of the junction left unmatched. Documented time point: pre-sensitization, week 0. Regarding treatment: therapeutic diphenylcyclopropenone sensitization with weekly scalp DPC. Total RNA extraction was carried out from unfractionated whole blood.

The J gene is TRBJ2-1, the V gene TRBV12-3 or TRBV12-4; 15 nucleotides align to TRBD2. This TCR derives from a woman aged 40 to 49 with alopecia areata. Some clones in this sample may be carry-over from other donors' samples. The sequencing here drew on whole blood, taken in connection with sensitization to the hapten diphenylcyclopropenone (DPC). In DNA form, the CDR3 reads TGTGCCAGCATTCCGGAGGGACTAGCGGGAGGATATGTAGAGCAGTTCTTC. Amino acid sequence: CASIPEGLAGGYVEQFF.